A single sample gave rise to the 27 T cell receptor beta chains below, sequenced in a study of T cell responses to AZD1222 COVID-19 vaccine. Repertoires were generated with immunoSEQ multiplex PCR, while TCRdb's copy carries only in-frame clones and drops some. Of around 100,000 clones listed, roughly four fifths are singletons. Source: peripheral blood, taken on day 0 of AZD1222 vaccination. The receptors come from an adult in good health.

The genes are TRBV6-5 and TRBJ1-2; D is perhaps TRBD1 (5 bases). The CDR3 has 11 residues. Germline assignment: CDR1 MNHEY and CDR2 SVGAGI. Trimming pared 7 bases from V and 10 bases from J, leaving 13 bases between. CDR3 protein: CASILGGYYTF. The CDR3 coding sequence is TGTGCCAGCATCCTGGGGGGGTACTACACCTTC.

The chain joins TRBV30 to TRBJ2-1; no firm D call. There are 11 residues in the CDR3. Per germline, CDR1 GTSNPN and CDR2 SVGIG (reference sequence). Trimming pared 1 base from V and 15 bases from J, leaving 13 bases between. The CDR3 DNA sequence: TGTGCCTGGAGTGCGCCCCTTTTTTTGTTCTTC. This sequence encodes CAWSAPLFLFF.

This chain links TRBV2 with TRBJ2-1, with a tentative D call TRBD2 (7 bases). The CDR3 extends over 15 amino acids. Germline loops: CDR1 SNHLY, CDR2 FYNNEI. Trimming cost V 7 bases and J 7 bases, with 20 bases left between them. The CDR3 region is CASKGVAGIGNEQFF. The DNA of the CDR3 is TGTGCCAGCAAGGGGGTAGCGGGCATCGGAAATGAGCAGTTCTTC.

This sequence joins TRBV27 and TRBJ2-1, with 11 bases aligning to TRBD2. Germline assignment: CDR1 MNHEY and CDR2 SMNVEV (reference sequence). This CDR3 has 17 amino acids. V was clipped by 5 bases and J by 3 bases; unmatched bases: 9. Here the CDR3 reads CASSGTGTSGFYNEQFF. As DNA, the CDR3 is TGTGCCAGCAGTGGGACCGGGACTAGCGGTTTCTACAATGAGCAGTTCTTC.

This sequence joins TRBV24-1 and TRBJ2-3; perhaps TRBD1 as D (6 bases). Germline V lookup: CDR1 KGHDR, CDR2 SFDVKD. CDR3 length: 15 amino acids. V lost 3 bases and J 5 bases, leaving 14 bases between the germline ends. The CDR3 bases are TGTGCCACCAGTGATAAATTGGGGGCCCGAGATACGCAGTATTTT. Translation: CATSDKLGARDTQYF.

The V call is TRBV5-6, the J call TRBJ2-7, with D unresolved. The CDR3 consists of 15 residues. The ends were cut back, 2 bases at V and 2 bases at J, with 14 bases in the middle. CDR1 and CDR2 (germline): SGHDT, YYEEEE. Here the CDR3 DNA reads TGTGCCAGCAGCTTCCGCAACGCTCCGGCCTACGAGCAGTACTTC. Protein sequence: CASSFRNAPAYEQYF.

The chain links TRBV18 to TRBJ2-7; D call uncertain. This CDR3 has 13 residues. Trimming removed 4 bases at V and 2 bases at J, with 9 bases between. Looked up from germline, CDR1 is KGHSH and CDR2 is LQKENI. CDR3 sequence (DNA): TGTGCCAGCTCACTGTACTCAGCCTACGAGCAGTACTTC. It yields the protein CASSLYSAYEQYF.

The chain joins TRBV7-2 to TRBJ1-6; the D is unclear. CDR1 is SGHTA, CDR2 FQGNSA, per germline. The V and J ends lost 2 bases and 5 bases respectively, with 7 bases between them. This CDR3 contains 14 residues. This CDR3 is CASSLRQNNSPLHF. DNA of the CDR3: TGTGCCAGCAGCTTAAGGCAGAATAATTCACCCCTCCACTTT.

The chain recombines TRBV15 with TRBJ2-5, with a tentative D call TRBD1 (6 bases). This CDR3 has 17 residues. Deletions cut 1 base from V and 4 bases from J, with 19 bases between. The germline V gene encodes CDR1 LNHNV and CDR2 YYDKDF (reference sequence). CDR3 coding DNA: TGTGCCACCAGCAGAGTCCCCGGGATCAGGGGTGGAGAGACCCAGTACTTC. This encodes CATSRVPGIRGGETQYF.

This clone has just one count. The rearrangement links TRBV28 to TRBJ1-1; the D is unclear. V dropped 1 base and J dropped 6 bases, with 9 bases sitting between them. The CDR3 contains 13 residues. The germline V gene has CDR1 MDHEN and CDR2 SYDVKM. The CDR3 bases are TGTGCCAGCAGTTTATCCCCTCGCCCTGAAGCTTTCTTT. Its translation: CASSLSPRPEAFF. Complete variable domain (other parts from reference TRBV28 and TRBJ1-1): DVKVTQSSRYLVKRTGEKVFLECVQDMDHENMFWYRQDPGLGLRLIYFSYDVKMKEKGDIPEGYSVSREKKERFSLILESASTNQTSMYLCASSLSPRPEAFFGQGTRLTVV.

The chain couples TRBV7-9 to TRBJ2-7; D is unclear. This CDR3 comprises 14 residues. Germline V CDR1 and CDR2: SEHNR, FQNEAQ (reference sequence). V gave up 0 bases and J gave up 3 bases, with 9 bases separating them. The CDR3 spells CASSLALLYYEQYF. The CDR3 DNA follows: TGTGCCAGCAGCTTAGCGCTTCTGTACTACGAGCAGTACTTC.

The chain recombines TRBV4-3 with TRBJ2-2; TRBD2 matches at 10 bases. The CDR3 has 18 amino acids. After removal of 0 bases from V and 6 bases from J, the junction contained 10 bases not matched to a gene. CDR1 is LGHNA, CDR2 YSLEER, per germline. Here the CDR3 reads CASSQEVPSGSFAGELFF. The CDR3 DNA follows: TGCGCCAGCAGCCAAGAGGTCCCTAGCGGGAGTTTCGCCGGGGAGCTGTTTTTT.

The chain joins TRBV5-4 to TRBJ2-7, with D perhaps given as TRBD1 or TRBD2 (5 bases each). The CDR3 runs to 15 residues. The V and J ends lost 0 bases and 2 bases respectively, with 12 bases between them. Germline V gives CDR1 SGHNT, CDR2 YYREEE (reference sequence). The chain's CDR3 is CASSLDAGRAYEQYF. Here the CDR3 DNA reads TGTGCCAGCAGCTTGGACGCAGGGCGGGCCTACGAGCAGTACTTC.

The CDR3 sequence: CASSQDPPSGRAGELFF. In DNA, the CDR3 is TGTGCCAGCAGCCAAGATCCCCCTAGCGGGAGGGCCGGGGAGCTGTTTTTT. The chain has TRBV4-2 and TRBJ2-2, with 12 bases aligning to TRBD2. V dropped 0 bases and J dropped 6; count of bases not matched to a gene: 5. Germline CDR1 LGHNA, CDR2 YNFKEQ. The CDR3 has 17 residues.

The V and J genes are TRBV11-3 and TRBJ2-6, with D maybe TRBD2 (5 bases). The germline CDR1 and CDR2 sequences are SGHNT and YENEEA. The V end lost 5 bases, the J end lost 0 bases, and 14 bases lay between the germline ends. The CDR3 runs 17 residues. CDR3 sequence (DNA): TGTGCCAGCAGCCTTGGCGGGCCTGACTCTGGGGCCAACGTCCTGACTTTC. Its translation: CASSLGGPDSGANVLTF.

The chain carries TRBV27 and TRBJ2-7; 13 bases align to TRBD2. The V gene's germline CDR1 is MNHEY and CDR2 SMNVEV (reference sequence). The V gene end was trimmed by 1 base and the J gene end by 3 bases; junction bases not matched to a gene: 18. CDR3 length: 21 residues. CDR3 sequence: CASSLFEPGLAGRKGYYEQYF. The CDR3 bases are TGTGCCAGCAGTTTATTTGAACCGGGACTAGCGGGAAGGAAGGGTTACTACGAGCAGTACTTC.

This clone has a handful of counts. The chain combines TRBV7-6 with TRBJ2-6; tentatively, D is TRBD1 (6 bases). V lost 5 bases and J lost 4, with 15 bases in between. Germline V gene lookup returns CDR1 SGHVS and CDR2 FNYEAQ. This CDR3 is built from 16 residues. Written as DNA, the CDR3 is TGTGCCAGCAGCGTATCTACAGGGAGCGGGGCCAACGTCCTGACTTTC. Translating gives CASSVSTGSGANVLTF.

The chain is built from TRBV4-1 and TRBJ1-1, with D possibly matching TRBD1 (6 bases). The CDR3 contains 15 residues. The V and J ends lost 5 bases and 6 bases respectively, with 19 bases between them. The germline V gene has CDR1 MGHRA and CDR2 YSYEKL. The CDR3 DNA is TGCGCCAGCAGCGACCTTCCAGGGGCTGGCGCTGAAGCTTTCTTT. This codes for CASSDLPGAGAEAFF.

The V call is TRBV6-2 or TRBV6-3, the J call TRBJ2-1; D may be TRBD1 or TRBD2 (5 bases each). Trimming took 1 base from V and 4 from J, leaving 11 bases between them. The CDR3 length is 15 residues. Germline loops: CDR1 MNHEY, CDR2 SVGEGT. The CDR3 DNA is TGTGCCAGCAGTTACTTTGGGGGACCATACAATGAGCAGTTCTTC. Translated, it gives CASSYFGGPYNEQFF.

This chain's CDR3 is CASRESPSNYGYTF. The CDR3 DNA is TGTGCCAGCAGGGAAAGTCCCTCTAACTATGGCTACACCTTC. The chain couples TRBV27 to TRBJ1-2, with D unclear. The length of the CDR3 is 14 residues. The germline V gene has CDR1 MNHEY and CDR2 SMNVEV (reference sequence). Deletions cut 6 bases from V and 0 bases from J, with 11 bases between.

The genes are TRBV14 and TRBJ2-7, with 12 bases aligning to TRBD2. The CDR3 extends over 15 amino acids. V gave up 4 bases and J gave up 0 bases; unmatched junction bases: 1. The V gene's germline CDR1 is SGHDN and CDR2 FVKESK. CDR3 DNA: TGTGCCAGCAGCCTGACTAGCGGGAGCTCCTACGAGCAGTACTTC. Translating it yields CASSLTSGSSYEQYF.

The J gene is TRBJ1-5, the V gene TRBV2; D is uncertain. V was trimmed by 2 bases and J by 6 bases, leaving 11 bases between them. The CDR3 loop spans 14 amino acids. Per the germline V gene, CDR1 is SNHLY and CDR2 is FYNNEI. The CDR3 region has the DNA TGTGCCAGCAGTGAAATTGTGGGGAGTCAGCCCCAGCATTTT. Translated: CASSEIVGSQPQHF.

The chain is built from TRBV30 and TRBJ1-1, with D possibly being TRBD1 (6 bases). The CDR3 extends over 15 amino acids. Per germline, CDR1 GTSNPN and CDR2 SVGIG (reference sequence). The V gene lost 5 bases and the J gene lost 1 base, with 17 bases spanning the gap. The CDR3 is CAWQPWGGANTEAFF. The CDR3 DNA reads TGTGCCTGGCAGCCGTGGGGGGGGGCGAACACTGAAGCTTTCTTT.

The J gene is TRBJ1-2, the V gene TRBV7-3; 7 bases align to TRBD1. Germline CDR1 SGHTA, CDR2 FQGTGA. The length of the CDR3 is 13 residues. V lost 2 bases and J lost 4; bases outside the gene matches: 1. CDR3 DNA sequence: TGTGCCAGCAGCTTATCAGGGGGCTATGGCTACACCTTC. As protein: CASSLSGGYGYTF. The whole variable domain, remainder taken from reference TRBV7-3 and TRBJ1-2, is GAGVSQTPSNKVTEKGKYVELRCDPISGHTALYWYRQSLGQGPEFLIYFQGTGAADDSGLPNDRFFAVRPEGSVSTLKIQRTERGDSAVYLCASSLSGGYGYTFGSGTRLTVV.

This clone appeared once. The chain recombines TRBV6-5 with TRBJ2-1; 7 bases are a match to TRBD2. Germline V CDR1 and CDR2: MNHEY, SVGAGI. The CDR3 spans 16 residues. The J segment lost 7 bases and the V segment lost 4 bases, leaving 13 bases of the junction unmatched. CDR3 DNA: TGTGCCAGCAGTTCCTTAGCGGCGGGAGAGGGAAATGAGCAGTTCTTC. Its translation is CASSSLAAGEGNEQFF.

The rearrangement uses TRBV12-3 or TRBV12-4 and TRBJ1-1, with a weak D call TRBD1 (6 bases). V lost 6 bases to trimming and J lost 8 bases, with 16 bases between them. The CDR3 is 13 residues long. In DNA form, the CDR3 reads TGTGCCAGCAGCTTTCAACAGGGAGGGGAAGCTTTCTTT. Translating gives CASSFQQGGEAFF.

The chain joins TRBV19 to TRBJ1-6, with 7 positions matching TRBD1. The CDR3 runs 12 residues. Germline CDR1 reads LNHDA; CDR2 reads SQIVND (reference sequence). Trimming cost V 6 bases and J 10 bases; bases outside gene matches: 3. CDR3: CASSTGVSPLHF. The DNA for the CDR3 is TGTGCCAGTAGCACAGGGGTCTCACCCCTCCACTTT.